The clone carrying this T cell receptor (beta chain) is large (0.1 to 1%). TCRdb re-analysed the PCR reads in MiXCR, keeping a single row per CDR3 protein. Found here are about 2,800 distinct CDR3 sequences, 14% to 15% of them singletons; the top ten hold more than 25%. The V segment lost 6 bases and the J segment 1 base; nucleotides outside the gene matches: 4. Germline CDR1 is MDHEN and CDR2 is SYDVKM. This CDR3 comprises 14 residues. The data derive from a study of tumor-infiltrating lymphocytes in oesophageal squamous cell carcinoma. The sequence derives from a male donor with esophageal squamous cell carcinoma. Sequencing used esophageal tumor tissue. This rearrangement joins TRBV28 to TRBJ2-7, with 9 bases that match TRBD2. CDR3 sequence: CASRTSGVSYEQYF. CDR3 DNA sequence: TGTGCCAGCAGGACTAGCGGTGTTTCCTACGAGCAGTACTTC.